This T cell receptor (beta chain) came from a study of shared clonotypes between healthy human individuals. Trimming removed 0 bases at V and 0 bases at J, with 7 bases between. The CDR3 is made up of 15 amino acids. CDR1 and CDR2 (germline): SGDLS, YYNGEE. Positively selected for CCR7, the CD45RO-negative cells used as naive CD8 cells excluded terminally differentiated effector memory CD45RA+ cells. Data came from immunoSEQ multiplex PCR; TCRdb stores just in-frame clones and leaves some out. The sample contains millions of clones, about 95% of which appear only once. This clone was seen only a few times. Other DNA sequences in the same sample also yield this CDR3.

Source material: naive CD8+ T cells sorted from blood. V usage is TRBV9 and J usage is TRBJ2-1; D gene ambiguous. This clonotype originated in a man aged 18 to 30 in good health. CDR3 sequence: CASSVGYSSYNEQFF. CDR3 in DNA: TGTGCCAGCAGCGTAGGATACAGCTCCTACAATGAGCAGTTCTTC.